This is a list of T cell receptor beta chains from one sample in a study of blood T cell repertoires in COVID-19. Data came from immunoSEQ multiplex PCR; TCRdb stores just in-frame clones and leaves some out. The sample contains approximately 80,000 clones, roughly 90% of which appear only once. Sequencing was done on a sample of peripheral blood. These receptors were collected from a human donor in a cohort sampled during active COVID-19. Both conserved end residues are part of each CDR3. The D gene is left open where the match is weak. Some rows have no size entry. The others give once, few or many, or a class for an expanded clone.

CDR3aa: CASRNDISGNTIYF
CDR3nt: TGTGCCAGCAGAAACGACATCTCTGGAAACACCATATATTTT
d_gene: .
j_gene: TRBJ1-3
abundance: .
v_gene: TRBV6-5

CDR3aa: CASSQWREQETQYF
CDR3nt: TGTGCCAGCAGCCAATGGAGGGAGCAAGAGACCCAGTACTTC
d_gene: .
j_gene: TRBJ2-5
abundance: .
v_gene: TRBV3-1/TRBV3-2

CDR3aa: CASSRGGQNEQFF
CDR3nt: TGTGCCAGCTCTCGCGGGGGGCAGAATGAGCAGTTCTTC
d_gene: TRBD2
j_gene: TRBJ2-1
abundance: .
v_gene: TRBV2

CDR3aa: CSVDRGIGQPQHF
CDR3nt: TGCAGCGTTGACAGGGGAATAGGGCAGCCCCAGCATTTT
d_gene: .
j_gene: TRBJ1-5
abundance: .
v_gene: TRBV29-1

CDR3aa: CASSERLGETQYF
CDR3nt: TGTGCCAGCAGTGAAAGACTGGGAGAGACCCAGTACTTC
d_gene: .
j_gene: TRBJ2-5
abundance: once
v_gene: TRBV6-1

CDR3aa: CASSSTGRQGYEQYF
CDR3nt: TGTGCCAGCAGCTCGACGGGACGACAGGGCTACGAGCAGTACTTC
d_gene: TRBD1
j_gene: TRBJ2-7
abundance: .
v_gene: TRBV13

CDR3aa: CASSQEGGGLGQPQHF
CDR3nt: TGTGCCAGCAGCCAAGAAGGGGGCGGGCTCGGGCAGCCCCAGCATTTT
d_gene: TRBD1
j_gene: TRBJ1-5
abundance: .
v_gene: TRBV3-1/TRBV3-2

CDR3aa: CASSIQANFYNSPLHF
CDR3nt: TGTGCCAGTAGTATCCAGGCCAACTTCTATAATTCACCCCTCCACTTT
d_gene: .
j_gene: TRBJ1-6
abundance: .
v_gene: TRBV19

CDR3aa: CAWTRDALNSPLHF
CDR3nt: TGTGCCTGGACGAGGGATGCACTTAATTCACCCCTCCACTTT
d_gene: .
j_gene: TRBJ1-6
abundance: .
v_gene: TRBV30

CDR3aa: CASSRSRTGYNGYTF
CDR3nt: TGTGCCAGCAGTCGTTCGAGGACAGGGTATAATGGCTACACCTTC
d_gene: TRBD1
j_gene: TRBJ1-2
abundance: .
v_gene: TRBV6-2/TRBV6-3

CDR3aa: CASSFGGQAEYEQYF
CDR3nt: TGTGCCAGCAGCTTTGGGGGACAGGCAGAATACGAGCAGTACTTC
d_gene: TRBD1
j_gene: TRBJ2-7
abundance: .
v_gene: TRBV5-5

CDR3aa: CAWSPQWDTEHSEQFF
CDR3nt: TGTGCCTGGAGTCCTCAATGGGACACGGAGCATAGTGAGCAGTTCTTC
d_gene: .
j_gene: TRBJ2-1
abundance: .
v_gene: TRBV30

CDR3aa: CASSGGQGSYNEQFF
CDR3nt: TGCGCCAGCAGCGGGGGACAGGGTTCCTACAATGAGCAGTTCTTC
d_gene: TRBD1
j_gene: TRBJ2-1
abundance: .
v_gene: TRBV5-1

CDR3aa: CSVIGGIGVAYEQYF
CDR3nt: TGCAGCGTTATAGGTGGGATCGGGGTAGCCTACGAGCAGTACTTC
d_gene: .
j_gene: TRBJ2-7
abundance: .
v_gene: TRBV29-1

CDR3aa: CASSIGGSKYEQYF
CDR3nt: TGTGCCAGTAGTATAGGAGGTTCAAAATACGAGCAGTACTTC
d_gene: .
j_gene: TRBJ2-7
abundance: .
v_gene: TRBV19

CDR3aa: CASSPLAASYNEQFF
CDR3nt: TGTGCCAGCAGTCCCTTAGCGGCCTCCTACAATGAGCAGTTCTTC
d_gene: .
j_gene: TRBJ2-1
abundance: .
v_gene: TRBV4-2

CDR3aa: CASSLASSGGRDTQYF
CDR3nt: TGTGCCAGCAGCTTAGCGTCGAGCGGGGGGCGAGATACGCAGTATTTT
d_gene: TRBD2
j_gene: TRBJ2-3
abundance: .
v_gene: TRBV7-9

CDR3aa: CASSLEGRGHSSGNTIYF
CDR3nt: TGCGCCAGCAGCTTGGAGGGCAGGGGGCATAGCTCTGGAAACACCATATATTTT
d_gene: TRBD1
j_gene: TRBJ1-3
abundance: .
v_gene: TRBV5-1

CDR3aa: CASSQDHSGNTIYF
CDR3nt: TGTGCCAGCAGCCAAGATCATTCTGGAAACACCATATATTTT
d_gene: .
j_gene: TRBJ1-3
abundance: .
v_gene: TRBV4-2

CDR3aa: CSVEGGDGYTF
CDR3nt: TGCAGCGTTGAAGGGGGCGATGGCTACACCTTC
d_gene: .
j_gene: TRBJ1-2
abundance: .
v_gene: TRBV29-1

CDR3aa: CAWRGAGTSGVCVPF
CDR3nt: TGTGCCTGGAGGGGGGCCGGGACTAGCGGGGTGTGCGTTCCCTTC
d_gene: TRBD2
j_gene: TRBJ2-7
abundance: .
v_gene: TRBV30

CDR3aa: CASSLELATSTDTQYF
CDR3nt: TGTGCCAGCAGCTTGGAACTAGCGACTAGCACAGATACGCAGTATTTT
d_gene: TRBD2
j_gene: TRBJ2-3
abundance: .
v_gene: TRBV5-4

CDR3aa: CASSLAADWWNTEAFF
CDR3nt: TGTGCCAGCAGCTTAGCGGCTGATTGGTGGAACACTGAAGCTTTCTTT
d_gene: .
j_gene: TRBJ1-1
abundance: once
v_gene: TRBV7-9

CDR3aa: CASSPRPTAPSGANVLTF
CDR3nt: TGTGCCAGCAGCCCCCGCCCGACAGCACCCTCTGGGGCCAACGTCCTGACTTTC
d_gene: .
j_gene: TRBJ2-6
abundance: once
v_gene: TRBV7-8